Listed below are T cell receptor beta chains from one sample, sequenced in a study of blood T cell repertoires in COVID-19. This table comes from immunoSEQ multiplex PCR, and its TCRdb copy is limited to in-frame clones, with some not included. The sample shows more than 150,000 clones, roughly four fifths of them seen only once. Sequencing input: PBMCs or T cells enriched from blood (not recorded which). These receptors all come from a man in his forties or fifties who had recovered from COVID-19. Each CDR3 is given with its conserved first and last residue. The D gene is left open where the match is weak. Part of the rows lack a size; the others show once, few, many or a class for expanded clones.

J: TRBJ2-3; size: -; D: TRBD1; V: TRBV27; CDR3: CASSRRQGITDTQYF; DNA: TGTGCCAGCAGTCGACGACAGGGGATCACAGATACGCAGTATTTT
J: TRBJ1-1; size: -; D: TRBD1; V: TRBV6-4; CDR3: CASSDSQGDTEAFF; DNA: TGTGCCAGCAGTGACTCACAGGGGGACACTGAAGCTTTCTTT
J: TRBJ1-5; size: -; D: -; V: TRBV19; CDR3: CASSTPRTVGNQPQHF; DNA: TGTGCCAGTAGTACCCCGAGGACAGTGGGCAATCAGCCCCAGCATTTT
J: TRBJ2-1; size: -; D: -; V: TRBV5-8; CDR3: CASSSVSGPLFNEQFF; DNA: TGTGCCAGCAGCTCAGTGAGCGGGCCGCTATTCAATGAGCAGTTCTTC
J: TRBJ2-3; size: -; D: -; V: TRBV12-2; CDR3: CASRLASGRSTDTQYF; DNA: TGTGCAAGTCGCTTAGCTAGCGGCCGAAGCACAGATACGCAGTATTTT
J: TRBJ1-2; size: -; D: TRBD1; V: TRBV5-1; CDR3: CASSGDRVKGYTF; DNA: TGCGCCAGCAGCGGGGACAGGGTGAAGGGCTACACCTTC
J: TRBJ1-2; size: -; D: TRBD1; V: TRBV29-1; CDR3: CSVEDRGRGTNYGYTF; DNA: TGCAGCGTTGAAGATCGGGGCAGGGGGACTAACTATGGCTACACCTTC
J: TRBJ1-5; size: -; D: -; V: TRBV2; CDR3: CASSWGDNQPQHF; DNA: TGTGCCAGCAGTTGGGGGGACAATCAGCCCCAGCATTTT
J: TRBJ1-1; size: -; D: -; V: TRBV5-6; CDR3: CADLWDRGVTEAFF; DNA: TGTGCCGACCTCTGGGATCGGGGGGTCACTGAAGCTTTCTTT
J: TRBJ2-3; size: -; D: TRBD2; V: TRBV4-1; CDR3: CASSQVGGYTDTQYF; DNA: TGCGCCAGCAGCCAAGTCGGGGGGTACACAGATACGCAGTATTTT
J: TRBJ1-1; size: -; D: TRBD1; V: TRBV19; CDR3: CASTHRGRNTEAFF; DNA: TGTGCCAGTACCCACAGGGGGCGGAACACTGAAGCTTTCTTT
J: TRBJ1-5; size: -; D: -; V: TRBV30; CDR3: CAWSRQGNQPQHF; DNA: TGTGCCTGGAGCCGACAGGGCAATCAGCCCCAGCATTTT
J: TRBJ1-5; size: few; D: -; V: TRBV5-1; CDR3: CASSLGSVSNQPQHF; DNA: TGCGCCAGCAGCTTGGGGTCGGTGAGCAATCAGCCCCAGCATTTT
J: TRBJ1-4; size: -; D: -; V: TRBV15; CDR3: CATSSLLGAATNEKLFF; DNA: TGTGCCACCAGCAGCCTCCTTGGGGCTGCAACTAATGAAAAACTGTTTTTT
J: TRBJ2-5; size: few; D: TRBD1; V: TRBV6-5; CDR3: CASSLPGQGIGTQYF; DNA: TGTGCCAGCAGTTTACCGGGACAGGGGATCGGGACCCAGTACTTC
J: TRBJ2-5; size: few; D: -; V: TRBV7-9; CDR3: CASSLIGRETQYF; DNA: TGTGCCAGCAGCTTAATAGGGAGGGAGACCCAGTACTTC
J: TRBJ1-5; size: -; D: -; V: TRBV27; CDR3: CASRQVLGNQPQHF; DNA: TGTGCCAGCAGGCAGGTTTTGGGCAATCAGCCCCAGCATTTT
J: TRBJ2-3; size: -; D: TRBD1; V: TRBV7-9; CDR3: CASSNILTGDTDTQYF; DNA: TGTGCCAGCAGCAATATCTTGACAGGGGACACAGATACGCAGTATTTT
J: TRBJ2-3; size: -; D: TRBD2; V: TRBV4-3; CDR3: CASSQGLAGVGGADTQYF; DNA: TGCGCCAGCAGCCAAGGTCTCGCGGGAGTAGGAGGGGCAGATACGCAGTATTTT
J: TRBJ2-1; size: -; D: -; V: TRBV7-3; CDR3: CASSLSYRDNEQFF; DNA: TGTGCCAGCAGCTTATCGTACAGGGACAATGAGCAGTTCTTC